Listed below are T cell receptor beta chains from one sample, sequenced in a study of cytomegalovirus exposure and HLA in healthy donors. Assay: immunoSEQ multiplex PCR; the TCRdb copy retains only in-frame clones and omits some. The table has under 200,000 clones, over 60% seen once. The sequencing sample was made of PBMCs. These receptors originate from a man aged 35-49 years in good health and CMV-seronegative. Each CDR3 is given with its conserved first and last residue. D genes are given only for firm matches. Clone size is given for some rows only: seen once, a few or many times, or a class if the clone is expanded.

>TRBJ1-5|TRBD1|TRBV7-2|.
CASSLVTGTNQPQHF
TGTGCCAGCAGCTTAGTGACAGGGACCAATCAGCCCCAGCATTTT
>TRBJ1-6|TRBD1|TRBV6-5|.
CASSSGTGVSPLHF
TGTGCCAGCTCATCCGGGACAGGGGTTTCACCCCTCCACTTT
>TRBJ2-1|TRBD1|TRBV7-7|few
CASSRQQGDEQFF
TGTGCCAGCAGTCGCCAACAGGGGGATGAGCAGTTCTTC
>TRBJ2-7|.|TRBV6-5|.
CASSYSIGSGNEQYF
TGTGCCAGCAGTTACTCGATCGGGAGTGGCAACGAGCAGTACTTC
>TRBJ2-3|TRBD2|TRBV30|.
CAWRSQRGADKDTQYF
TGTGCCTGGAGAAGTCAGCGGGGGGCCGATAAAGATACGCAGTATTTT
>TRBJ2-1|TRBD2|TRBV9|.
CASSVKGGLAVQNEQFF
TGTGCCAGCAGCGTAAAGGGGGGACTAGCGGTACAAAATGAGCAGTTCTTC
>TRBJ1-1|TRBD1|TRBV29-1|few
CSAKDRENTEAFF
TGCAGCGCCAAGGACAGGGAGAACACTGAAGCTTTCTTT
>TRBJ2-1|.|TRBV5-1|.
CASSKTRAREQFF
TGCGCCAGCAGCAAAACGAGGGCCAGGGAGCAGTTCTTC
>TRBJ1-4|TRBD1|TRBV28|.
CASSLQTGGHEKLFF
TGTGCCAGCAGTCTCCAGACAGGGGGGCATGAAAAACTGTTTTTT
>TRBJ2-3|.|TRBV4-1|.
CASSQDLIQSDTQYF
TGCGCCAGCAGCCAAGATCTGATACAGTCGGATACGCAGTATTTT
>TRBJ2-1|.|TRBV7-9|.
CASSIALFEQFF
TGTGCCAGCAGCATCGCGCTTTTCGAGCAGTTCTTC
>TRBJ2-5|.|TRBV5-4|.
CASSPDRIKLETQYF
TGTGCCAGCAGCCCCGACAGAATCAAGCTAGAGACCCAGTACTTC
>TRBJ2-5|TRBD2|TRBV7-7|.
CASSLSGTSIGSPETQYF
TGTGCCAGCAGCTTAAGCGGGACTAGCATTGGGTCTCCAGAGACCCAGTACTTC
>TRBJ2-7|.|TRBV7-2|.
CASSIPGTPFEQYF
TGTGCCAGCAGCATACCCGGGACTCCTTTTGAGCAGTACTTC
>TRBJ2-5|.|TRBV6-5|.
CASSQQAGETQYF
TGTGCCAGCAGCCAACAAGCGGGAGAGACCCAGTACTTC
>TRBJ2-5|.|TRBV6-1|.
CASSEGGKTQYF
TGTGCCAGCAGTGAAGGCGGCAAGACCCAGTACTTC
>TRBJ2-3|TRBD2|TRBV19|.
CASSRGGRADTQYF
TGTGCCAGTAGTAGGGGGGGGAGGGCAGATACGCAGTATTTT
>TRBJ2-3|TRBD2|TRBV5-4|.
CASSDGTRGNTDTQYF
TGTGCCAGCAGCGATGGGACTAGGGGGAACACAGATACGCAGTATTTT
>TRBJ1-5|.|TRBV18|.
CASSPFYRRDDQPQHF
TGTGCCAGCTCACCATTCTACAGGAGGGACGATCAGCCCCAGCATTTT
>TRBJ1-5|TRBD1|TRBV6-1|.
CASSVTYRGFQPQHF
TGTGCCAGCAGTGTAACTTACAGGGGGTTTCAGCCCCAGCATTTT
>TRBJ1-1|TRBD1|TRBV5-5|.
CASSFSRTGGFTEAFF
TGTGCCAGCAGCTTCTCCCGGACAGGGGGCTTCACTGAAGCTTTCTTT
>TRBJ2-3|.|TRBV30|few
CAWRPSWSTDTQYF
TGTGCCTGGAGGCCCTCGTGGAGTACAGATACGCAGTATTTT
>TRBJ2-5|.|TRBV10-2|.
CASSLREQETQYF
TGCGCCAGCAGTCTCCGAGAGCAAGAGACCCAGTACTTC
>TRBJ2-5|.|TRBV5-1|.
CASSDSGTPPETQYF
TGCGCCAGCAGCGATTCCGGGACACCCCCAGAGACCCAGTACTTC
>TRBJ2-7|.|TRBV5-6|.
CASIRSGVGYEQYF
TGTGCCAGCATCCGGTCAGGGGTGGGCTACGAGCAGTACTTC
>TRBJ2-7|.|TRBV6-6|.
CASSYRGYEQYF
TGTGCCAGCAGTTACAGGGGTTACGAGCAGTACTTC
>TRBJ1-5|.|TRBV7-9|few
CASSPGGGSNQPQHF
TGTGCCAGCAGCCCTGGGGGGGGCAGCAATCAGCCCCAGCATTTT
>TRBJ1-5|TRBD1|TRBV7-6|few
CASSAGQGNSNQPQHF
TGTGCCAGCAGCGCGGGACAGGGAAATAGCAATCAGCCCCAGCATTTT
>TRBJ2-5|TRBD1|TRBV5-6|.
CASSLMGGGTGGRKTQYF
TGTGCCAGCAGCTTGATGGGGGGAGGGACAGGGGGCAGGAAGACCCAGTACTTC
>TRBJ2-2|.|TRBV6-6|.
CASTKAAGSNTGELFF
TGTGCCAGCACCAAGGCGGCAGGGTCGAACACCGGGGAGCTGTTTTTT
>TRBJ2-5|TRBD2|TRBV4-1|.
CASSQDSSGGRETQYF
TGCGCCAGCAGCCAAGACTCGAGCGGGGGGCGGGAGACCCAGTACTTC
>TRBJ1-1|TRBD1|TRBV10-2|once
CASSSTGTGGTEAFF
TGCGCCAGCAGTTCTACGGGGACAGGGGGCACTGAAGCTTTCTTT
>TRBJ2-1|.|TRBV2|.
CASSGGELNEQFF
TGTGCCAGCAGCGGTGGAGAACTCAATGAGCAGTTCTTC
>TRBJ2-7|.|TRBV6-5|.
CASTGVVTGEQYF
TGTGCCAGCACAGGGGTGGTCACTGGCGAGCAGTACTTC
>TRBJ2-3|TRBD2|TRBV29-1|.
CSARGLAALTDTQYF
TGCAGCGCCCGCGGCCTAGCGGCACTCACAGATACGCAGTATTTT
>TRBJ2-2|.|TRBV6-1|once
CASSLWRSSTGELFF
TGTGCCAGCTCATTATGGAGGAGTAGCACCGGGGAGCTGTTTTTT
>TRBJ2-1|TRBD2|TRBV10-3|.
CAISLGTSGSNEQFF
TGTGCCATCAGTCTAGGGACTAGCGGGAGCAATGAGCAGTTCTTC
>TRBJ2-4|TRBD1|TRBV5-1|.
CASSFGEGGGKNIQYF
TGCGCCAGCAGCTTTGGAGAAGGGGGCGGCAAAAACATTCAGTACTTC
>TRBJ1-2|.|TRBV4-1|.
CASRTREASRGYTF
TGCGCCAGCAGGACCCGGGAGGCCTCGCGGGGCTACACCTTC
>TRBJ2-7|TRBD1|TRBV18|few
CASSALTGGGYEQYF
TGTGCCAGCTCAGCCCTCACAGGGGGCGGATACGAGCAGTACTTC
>TRBJ1-1|TRBD1|TRBV30|.
CAWSIQGYTEAFF
TGTGCCTGGAGTATACAGGGGTACACTGAAGCTTTCTTT
>TRBJ2-2|TRBD2|TRBV5-8|.
CASSLARGGLNTGELFF
TGTGCCAGCAGCTTGGCCCGCGGGGGGTTGAACACCGGGGAGCTGTTTTTT
>TRBJ2-3|.|TRBV29-1|.
CSVELGRYTDTQYF
TGCAGCGTTGAATTGGGGCGGTATACAGATACGCAGTATTTT